Following are 23 T cell receptor beta chains from one sample sequenced in a study of PD-1 blockade in classical Hodgkin lymphoma. Sequenced by immunoSEQ multiplex PCR; TCRdb stores in-frame clones only, minus some. The sample includes tens of thousands of clones, over 75% of them seen just once. Relapse after autologous stem cell transplantation occurred in every patient, and brentuximab vedotin exposure varied. Purification of CD4+ T cells from thawed PBMCs was performed via magnetic negative selection. Source: CD4+ T cells from blood, taken at baseline. These receptors were taken from a human donor with classical Hodgkin lymphoma.

This clone appeared once. The chain links TRBV30 to TRBJ1-6, with D possibly matching TRBD1 (5 bases). V lost 3 bases and J 8 bases, leaving 11 bases between the germline ends. From germline, CDR1 is GTSNPN and CDR2 SVGIG (reference sequence). CDR3 length: 13 amino acids. Here the CDR3 DNA reads TGTGCCTGGAGCGGGCAGGGTCATTCACCCCTCCACTTT. Translated: CAWSGQGHSPLHF.

The chain carries TRBV2 and TRBJ1-3, with no clear D. This CDR3 has 12 amino acids. From germline, CDR1 is SNHLY and CDR2 FYNNEI. The V gene lost 7 bases and the J gene lost 0 bases, with 4 bases spanning the gap. The CDR3 coding sequence is TGTGCCAGCACCAGCTCTGGAAACACCATATATTTT. Translation: CASTSSGNTIYF.

The chain recombines TRBV5-1 with TRBJ2-7, with TRBD1 as a possible D gene (5 bases). In germline, CDR1 is SGHRS, CDR2 YFSETQ. V was shortened by 7 bases and J by 0 bases, with 11 bases between the two germline ends. This CDR3 region has 13 residues. In DNA, the CDR3 is TGCGCCAGCGGGCCAGGGCACTCCTACGAGCAGTACTTC. Amino acid sequence: CASGPGHSYEQYF.

This clone showed up just a few times. The genes are TRBV2 and TRBJ1-2, with D perhaps matching TRBD1 (5 bases). Germline V CDR1 and CDR2: SNHLY, FYNNEI. The CDR3 has 13 amino acids. V was shortened by 3 bases and J by 1 base, with 6 bases between the two germline ends. The CDR3: CASSDQGNYGYTF. The CDR3 DNA sequence: TGTGCCAGCAGTGATCAGGGTAACTATGGCTACACCTTC.

The J gene is TRBJ2-3, the V gene TRBV11-2, with no clear D. Germline CDR1 and CDR2: SGHAT and FQNNGV. The CDR3 is 12 residues long. V was pared by 5 bases and J by 6 bases, with 9 bases between. CDR3 loop: CASSTLGDTQYF. CDR3 DNA: TGTGCCAGCAGCACGCTCGGGGATACGCAGTATTTT.

The chain uses TRBV28 and TRBJ1-2; D is undetermined. CDR1 is MDHEN, CDR2 SYDVKM, per germline. V lost 5 bases and J 4 bases, leaving 11 bases between the germline ends. This CDR3 is 13 amino acids long. The CDR3: CASSDGRFYGYTF. The CDR3 nucleotides are TGTGCCAGCAGTGATGGTCGGTTCTATGGCTACACCTTC.

The chain uses TRBV5-6 and TRBJ2-7, with TRBD2 identical over 16 bases. This CDR3 has 17 amino acids. V shed 5 bases and J 7 bases; nucleotides not matched to a gene: 12. Germline assignment: CDR1 SGHDT and CDR2 YYEEEE. The CDR3 here is CASRPGTSGRGIHEQYF. In DNA, the CDR3 is TGTGCCAGCAGACCCGGGACTAGCGGGAGGGGGATCCATGAGCAGTACTTC.

This rearrangement joins TRBV18 to TRBJ2-5; the match to TRBD2 covers 13 bases. The DNA end favors TRBJ2-7, so the J call may be wrong. Per the germline V gene, CDR1 is KGHSH and CDR2 is LQKENI. The CDR3 is made up of 15 amino acids. This CDR3 reads CASSGTSGTTYEQYF. The CDR3 DNA follows: TGTGCCAGCTCGGGGACTAGCGGGACCACCTACGAGCAGTACTTC.

This clone was seen more than once but under ten times. The chain combines TRBV11-2 with TRBJ1-1; D remains ambiguous. V lost 6 bases and J lost 1, with 9 bases in between. The V gene's germline CDR1 is SGHAT and CDR2 FQNNGV. The CDR3 spans 13 residues. This CDR3 is CASSKEQNTEAFF. In DNA form, the CDR3 reads TGTGCCAGCAGTAAAGAACAGAACACTGAAGCTTTCTTT.

The CDR3: CASSIQPLMNTEAFF. The CDR3 region has the DNA TGTGCCAGCAGTATTCAGCCTTTAATGAACACTGAAGCTTTCTTT. The chain recombines TRBV2 with TRBJ1-1; D is unclear. The CDR3 is 15 amino acids. V dropped 5 bases and J dropped 0 bases, with 13 bases sitting between them. Germline CDR1 is SNHLY and CDR2 is FYNNEI. The variable domain in full, with the rest retrieved from reference TRBV2 and TRBJ1-1, is EPEVTQTPSHQVTQMGQEVILRCVPISNHLYFYWYRQILGQKVEFLVSFYNNEISEKSEIFDDQFSVERPDGSNFTLKIRSTKLEDSAMYFCASSIQPLMNTEAFFGQGTRLTVV.

The DNA for the CDR3 is TGTGCCAGCAGCTTAGAAGCAGGTAGGAATGAGCAGTTCTTC. Its translation: CASSLEAGRNEQFF. V is TRBV7-2 and J is TRBJ2-1, with D unclear. Germline V gene data show CDR1 as SGHTA and CDR2 as FQGNSA. There are 14 residues in the CDR3. The germline V and J ends were trimmed by 1 base and 7 bases, with 11 bases remaining between them.

The chain employs TRBV2 and TRBJ1-5; D may be TRBD1 (5 bases). The V gene's germline CDR1 is SNHLY and CDR2 FYNNEI. This CDR3 comprises 15 residues. Trimming removed 6 bases from V and 3 bases from J, with 15 bases in between. The CDR3 spells CASSPDSLINQPQHF. The CDR3 DNA follows: TGTGCCAGCAGCCCCGACAGTCTGATCAATCAGCCCCAGCATTTT.

The chain links TRBV5-4 to TRBJ2-4; D is unclear. The germline CDR1 and CDR2 sequences are SGHNT and YYREEE (reference sequence). V was pared by 0 bases and J by 11 bases, with 12 bases between. The CDR3 extends over 13 amino acids. In nucleotides, the CDR3 is TGTGCCAGCAGCTTGGATTCCGCGGTTGTTCAGTACTTC. The encoded protein is CASSLDSAVVQYF.

The genes are TRBV19 and TRBJ1-1; TRBD1 agrees at 9 bases. J was trimmed by 10 bases and V by 0 bases; bases with no gene match: 6. Germline loops: CDR1 LNHDA, CDR2 SQIVND (reference sequence). CDR3 length: 14 residues. CDR3 sequence reads: CASSIDSTGGSAFF. In DNA, the CDR3 is TGTGCCAGTAGTATAGACTCGACAGGGGGATCAGCTTTCTTT.

The CDR3 nucleotides are TGCGCCAGCAGCTTGGGGCCCGGTGGATACTCCTACGAGCAGTACTTC. Residues: CASSLGPGGYSYEQYF. The V gene is TRBV5-1, the J gene TRBJ2-7; D ambiguous. Germline V gene sequence: CDR1 SGHRS, CDR2 YFSETQ. The CDR3 covers 16 residues. Trimming took 0 bases from V and 0 from J, leaving 13 bases between them.

The chain combines TRBV19 with TRBJ1-2; D not certain. Germline V gives CDR1 LNHDA, CDR2 SQIVND (reference sequence). Trimming took 6 bases from V and 2 from J, leaving 13 bases between them. This CDR3 has 14 residues. This chain's CDR3 is CASSVTRRNYGYTF. CDR3 bases: TGTGCCAGTAGCGTCACCAGGCGCAACTATGGCTACACCTTC.

The rearrangement uses TRBV6-6 and TRBJ2-3; D is ambiguous. V was trimmed by 4 bases and J by 4 bases, leaving 12 bases between them. Germline loops: CDR1 MNHNY, CDR2 SVGAGI (reference sequence). The CDR3 runs 14 residues. The CDR3 region has the DNA TGTGCCAGCAGTTCCCCCGGAGATCCAGATACGCAGTATTTT. Protein sequence: CASSSPGDPDTQYF.

This chain connects TRBV27 to TRBJ2-5; no reliable D call. Germline V gene sequence: CDR1 MNHEY, CDR2 SMNVEV (reference sequence). Trimming stripped 7 bases from V and 2 bases from J, with 11 bases between. The CDR3 runs to 13 residues. CDR3 coding DNA: TGTGCCAGCAAGGCCCAACTACAAGAGACCCAGTACTTC. This sequence encodes CASKAQLQETQYF.

Here the CDR3 reads CASSLGTNSYEQYF. As DNA, the CDR3 is TGTGCCAGTAGTCTCGGGACAAATTCCTACGAGCAGTACTTC. The chain couples TRBV19 to TRBJ2-7, with D perhaps matching TRBD1 (6 bases). The ends were cut back, 5 bases at V and 1 base at J, with 12 bases in the middle. The CDR3 contains 14 residues. Germline lookup yields CDR1 LNHDA and CDR2 SQIVND (reference sequence).

The chain joins TRBV6-1 to TRBJ2-1, with 8 bases that match TRBD1. CDR3 length: 14 amino acids. V shed 8 bases, J shed 6 bases, and the junction held 9 bases outside the gene matches. In germline, CDR1 is MNHNS, CDR2 SASEGT. For the CDR3, the DNA is TGTGCCAGCCAAACGGACAGGGTGGTCAATGAGCAGTTCTTC. It specifies CASQTDRVVNEQFF.

The chain combines TRBV6-5 with TRBJ2-1; D is possibly TRBD2 (6 bases). The CDR3 runs to 15 residues. Germline V CDR1 and CDR2: MNHEY, SVGAGI. Deletions cut 5 bases from V and 5 bases from J, with 16 bases between. As DNA, the CDR3 is TGTGCCAGCAGTCTGACCTGGGGGGTGGACAATGAGCAGTTCTTC. Translation gives CASSLTWGVDNEQFF.

This sequence joins TRBV6-5 and TRBJ1-2; 7 bases match TRBD1. The germline V gene has CDR1 MNHEY and CDR2 SVGAGI. V lost 5 bases to trimming and J lost 8 bases; unmatched junction nucleotides: 8. The CDR3 is 13 amino acids. In DNA, the CDR3 is TGTGCCAGCAGTCTAGACAGGGTAGGCGGCTACACCTTC. Amino acids: CASSLDRVGGYTF.

The chain uses TRBV5-8 and TRBJ1-5; D not resolved. In germline, CDR1 is SGHTS, CDR2 YDEGEE. Trimming took 3 bases from V and 5 from J, leaving 9 bases between them. CDR3 length equals 13 residues. The CDR3 sequence: CASSSNQDQPQHF. CDR3 nucleotide sequence: TGTGCCAGCAGCTCCAACCAAGATCAGCCCCAGCATTTT.